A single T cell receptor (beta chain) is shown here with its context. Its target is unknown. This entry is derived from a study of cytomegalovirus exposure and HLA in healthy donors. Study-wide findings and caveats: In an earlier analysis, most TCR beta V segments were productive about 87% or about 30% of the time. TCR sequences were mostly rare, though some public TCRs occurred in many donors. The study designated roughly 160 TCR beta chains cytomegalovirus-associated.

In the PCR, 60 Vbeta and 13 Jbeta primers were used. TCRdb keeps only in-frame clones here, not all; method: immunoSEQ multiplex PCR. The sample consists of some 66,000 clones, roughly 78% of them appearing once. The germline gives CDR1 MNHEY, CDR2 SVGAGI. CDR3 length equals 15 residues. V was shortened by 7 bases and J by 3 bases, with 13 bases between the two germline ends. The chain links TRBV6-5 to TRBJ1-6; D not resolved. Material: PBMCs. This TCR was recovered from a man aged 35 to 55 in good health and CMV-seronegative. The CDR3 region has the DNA TGTGCCAGCACCCCCCCCGGGATCTATAATTCACCCCTCCACTTT. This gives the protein CASTPPGIYNSPLHF.